What follows is one TCR beta chain and its context. Its target is not known. This sample was taken from a study of cytomegalovirus exposure and HLA in healthy donors. It was healthy bone marrow donors who served as donors. In nominal health when sampled, donors likely had unrecorded immune exposures nonetheless. Study findings and constraints: It was in a later analysis that TCR association rates were seen to vary by HLA locus, highest for DRB1 and lowest for HLA-C.

The V gene's germline CDR1 is SNHLY and CDR2 FYNNEI. J gave up 4 bases and V 3 bases, and 3 bases lay outside the gene matches. This CDR3 spans 14 amino acids. The PCR ran on 60 Vbeta and 13 Jbeta primers. Assay: immunoSEQ multiplex PCR; the TCRdb copy retains only in-frame clones and omits some. The sample has 200,000 or so clones; roughly 80% are singletons. The sample taken for sequencing was PBMCs. J is TRBJ2-5 and V is TRBV2; 9 bases agree with TRBD2. The receptor was isolated from a man aged 45-65 years in good health and CMV-seronegative. The CDR3 coding sequence is TGTGCCAGCAGTGAGGCTAGCGGGGTAGAGACCCAGTACTTC. This translates into CASSEASGVETQYF.